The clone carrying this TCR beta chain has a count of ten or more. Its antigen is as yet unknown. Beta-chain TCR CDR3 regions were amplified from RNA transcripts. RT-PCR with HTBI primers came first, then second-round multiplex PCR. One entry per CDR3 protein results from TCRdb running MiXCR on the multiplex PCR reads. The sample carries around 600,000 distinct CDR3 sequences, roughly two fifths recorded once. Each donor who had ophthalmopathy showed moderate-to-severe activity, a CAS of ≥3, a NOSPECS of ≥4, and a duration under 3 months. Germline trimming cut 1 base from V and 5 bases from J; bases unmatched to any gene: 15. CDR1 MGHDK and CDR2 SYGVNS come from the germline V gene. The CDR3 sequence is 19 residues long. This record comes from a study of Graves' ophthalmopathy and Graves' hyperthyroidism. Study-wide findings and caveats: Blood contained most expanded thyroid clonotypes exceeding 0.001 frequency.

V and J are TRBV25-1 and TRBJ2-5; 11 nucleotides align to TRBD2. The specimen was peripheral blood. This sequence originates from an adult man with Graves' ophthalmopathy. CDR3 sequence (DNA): TGTGCCAGCAGTGAATCGCGGCTAGCGGGAGGTTCAGGTGGCGAGACCCAGTACTTC. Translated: CASSESRLAGGSGGETQYF. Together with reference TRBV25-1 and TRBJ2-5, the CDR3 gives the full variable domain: EADIYQTPRYLVIGTGKKITLECSQTMGHDKMYWYQQDPGMELHLIHYSYGVNSTEKGDLSSESTVSRIRTEHFPLTLESARPSHTSQYLCASSESRLAGGSGGETQYFGPGTRLLVL.